This TCR beta chain appears in the sequencing data of a study of T-cell reconstitution after alpha-beta-depleted transplantation in children. CDR1 is LNHNV and CDR2 is YYDKDF in the germline V gene (reference sequence). With 1 base clipped from V and 0 bases from J, the junction kept 3 bases outside the gene matches. The CDR3 loop spans 16 amino acids. A few counts support this clonotype. Preparation of the TCRbeta library was carried out with unique molecular identifiers. A single record per CDR3 protein comes from TCRdb applying MiXCR to the PCR reads. The table shows 800,000 to 1,000,000 distinct CDR3 sequences, with about 31% occurring only once.

V usage is TRBV15 and J usage is TRBJ2-1, with TRBD1 matching 7 bases. The TCR comes from a boy less than two years old who had a stem cell transplant for SCID, so the T cells may come from the graft donor. The sequenced sample was PBMCs, mostly from graft donor cells, obtained 360 days after TCRalphabeta/CD19-depleted stem cell transplant. The CDR3 DNA follows: TGTGCCACCAGCAGAGCGACAGGGATCTCCTACAATGAGCAGTTCTTC. This codes for CATSRATGISYNEQFF.